The clone carrying this T cell receptor beta chain occurred a few times. Its antigen is not known. The length of the CDR3 is 15 residues. The ends were cut back, 6 bases at V and 6 bases at J, with 17 bases in the middle. Per the germline V gene, CDR1 is ENHRY and CDR2 is SYGVKD. The entry originates in a study of cytomegalovirus exposure and HLA in healthy donors. As for the study in general: About 79% of 300 to 450 genotyped donors fell in the Caucasian-associated ancestry cluster.

With 60 Vbeta and 13 Jbeta primers, the PCR was carried out. Assay used: immunoSEQ multiplex PCR; TCRdb lists only in-frame clones, some missing. In the table there are some 150,000 clones, around 80% of which are singletons. Whole-study results and caveats: Near-uniform donor sequencing depth was presumed by presence/absence analyses. Versus the approximately 720-donor mean, an Asian-associated ancestry cluster reportedly showed fewer N-insertions in a later analysis.

The receptor was derived from a woman aged 40 to 55 in good health and CMV-seropositive. The source material was PBMCs. The chain is built from TRBV10-3 and TRBJ2-2, with D tentatively TRBD1 (5 bases). In nucleotides, the CDR3 is TGTGCCATCAGAAGGGGCTTGGGCCTCCCCGGGGAGCTGTTTTTT. Translated: CAIRRGLGLPGELFF.